The table lists the clone carrying this T cell receptor (beta chain) with a few counts. Its matching antigen is unknown. From the 5' RACE reads, TCRdb called clonotypes with MiXCR, one entry per CDR3 protein. In the table there are a few hundred thousand distinct CDR3 sequences, approximately 15% of which are singletons. This entry is derived from a study of T-cell memory formation after mild COVID-19. The study, taken as a whole, reports: From day 15 to 85, contracting clones were balanced between CD4 and CD8, whereas later expanders leaned toward CD4+.

With 0 bases removed from V and 7 bases from J, the gap between germline ends came to 11 bases. CDR3 size: 14 residues. From germline, CDR1 is SGHDT and CDR2 YYEEEE. This chain joins TRBV5-6 and TRBJ2-1; tentative D call: TRBD1 (5 bases). The specimen sequenced was PBMCs or a T cell subset sorted from them (not recorded which). The source of this sequence is a man aged 18 to 29 who had mild COVID-19 (a few samples of this study predate the infection). Cell type and time point are not known. CDR3 loop: CASSLVPGKNEQFF. The CDR3 coding sequence is TGTGCCAGCAGCTTGGTCCCAGGGAAAAATGAGCAGTTCTTC. The whole variable domain, remainder taken from reference TRBV5-6 and TRBJ2-1, is DAGVTQSPTHLIKTRGQQVTLRCSPKSGHDTVSWYQQALGQGPQFIFQYYEEEERQRGNFPDRFSGHQFPNYSSELNVNALLLGDSALYLCASSLVPGKNEQFFGPGTRLTVL.